A single sample gave rise to the 19 T cell receptor beta chains below, sequenced in a study of coeliac disease. The protocol was immunoSEQ multiplex PCR, while the TCRdb copy is restricted to in-frame clones and leaves out a portion. The sample lists about 4,000 clones, 50% to 60% occurring once. The sequenced sample was lymphocytes from the gut lamina propria. Receptor source: a man between 65 and 79 years old without celiac disease.

V and J are TRBV18 and TRBJ2-7, with 8 bases that match TRBD2. The CDR3 contains 16 residues. Germline V gene data show CDR1 as KGHSH and CDR2 as LQKENI. Germline trimming cut 4 bases from V and 2 bases from J; bases unmatched to any gene: 10. CDR3 DNA sequence: TGTGCCAGCTCACTTGGAGGGCGGGGGGCCCCCTACGAGCAGTACTTC. Its translation: CASSLGGRGAPYEQYF.

This chain links TRBV28 with TRBJ1-4, with 8 bases that match TRBD1. Germline assignment: CDR1 MDHEN and CDR2 SYDVKM. The CDR3 contains 15 residues. J gave up 6 bases and V 6 bases, and 9 bases lay outside the gene matches. The CDR3 sequence: CASRYQGARDEKLFF. The CDR3 bases are TGTGCCAGCAGGTATCAGGGGGCAAGGGATGAAAAACTGTTTTTT.

V and J are TRBV27 and TRBJ2-5; 14 bases agree with TRBD2. J was trimmed by 2 bases and V by 2 bases; bases with no gene match: 7. The CDR3 loop spans 18 amino acids. Germline values: CDR1 MNHEY, CDR2 SMNVEV (reference sequence). CDR3 DNA sequence: TGTGCCAGCAGTTTAAGTCGACTAGCGGGGGGGCGACAAGAGACCCAGTACTTC. It codes for CASSLSRLAGGRQETQYF.

The V and J genes are TRBV11-2 and TRBJ2-1; possible D gene TRBD2, 6 bases. Germline V CDR1 and CDR2: SGHAT, FQNNGV. This CDR3 has 14 residues. V dropped 5 bases and J dropped 5 bases, with 13 bases sitting between them. CDR3 sequence: CASSLTGSNNEQFF. CDR3 bases: TGTGCCAGCAGCCTAACCGGGAGTAACAATGAGCAGTTCTTC.

The chain combines TRBV28 with TRBJ1-2; tentative D call: TRBD1 (6 bases). This CDR3 is 11 amino acids long. Trimming removed 6 bases at V and 4 bases at J, with 6 bases between. Germline CDR1 MDHEN, CDR2 SYDVKM. The CDR3 sequence: CASRQGYGYTF. The CDR3 DNA sequence: TGTGCCAGCAGACAGGGCTATGGCTACACCTTC.

The chain links TRBV5-5 to TRBJ1-5, with 10 bases matching TRBD1. J was trimmed by 5 bases and V by 3 bases; bases with no gene match: 5. CDR3 length equals 15 residues. Germline lookup yields CDR1 SGHKS and CDR2 YYEKEE (reference sequence). As DNA, the CDR3 is TGTGCCAGCAGCTCAGGGACAGGGGAATATCAGCCCCAGCATTTT. Translated, it gives CASSSGTGEYQPQHF.

The CDR3 here is CASSITQGLLNYGYTF. CDR3 nucleotide sequence: TGTGCCAGTAGTATAACACAGGGGCTTCTTAACTATGGCTACACCTTC. The V and J genes are TRBV19 and TRBJ1-2, with 7 bases identical to TRBD1. Looked up from germline, CDR1 is LNHDA and CDR2 is SQIVND (reference sequence). CDR3 length: 16 amino acids. Unmatched junction bases numbered 7, after V lost 2 bases and J lost 1 base.

The CDR3 DNA sequence: TGCGCCAGCGGCCCGGGGGGAAAAATTACCTACGAGCAGTACTTC. It encodes CASGPGGKITYEQYF. The chain links TRBV5-1 to TRBJ2-7; 7 bases align to TRBD2. The CDR3 sequence is 15 residues long. J gave up 2 bases and V 7 bases, and 12 bases lay outside the gene matches. Germline V gene sequence: CDR1 SGHRS, CDR2 YFSETQ.

The chain has TRBV27 and TRBJ1-2; D is undetermined. There are 13 residues in the CDR3. CDR1 is MNHEY and CDR2 is SMNVEV in the germline V gene (reference sequence). V was cut by 5 bases and J by 2 bases, with 9 bases left in between. CDR3 amino acids: CASSITENYGYTF. The CDR3 nucleotides are TGTGCCAGCAGTATCACAGAAAACTATGGCTACACCTTC.

The rearrangement links TRBV11-2 to TRBJ2-5; D is perhaps TRBD2 (7 bases). The CDR3 has 16 amino acids. With 4 bases removed from V and 5 bases from J, the gap between germline ends came to 20 bases. Germline loops: CDR1 SGHAT, CDR2 FQNNGV. The CDR3 nucleotides are TGTGCCAGCAGCTATTGGGGGGGGCAGACCGGTGAGACCCAGTACTTC. Translating gives CASSYWGGQTGETQYF.

The gene calls are TRBV9 and TRBJ2-5; 8 nucleotides align to TRBD2. The J call may be faulty, since TRBJ2-7 better matches the DNA end. This CDR3 has 14 residues. CDR1 is SGDLS and CDR2 is YYNGEE in the germline V gene. The CDR3 DNA is TGTGCCAGCAACCGGGGGGGCGCGCGGGGCGAGCAGTACTTC. Amino acid sequence: CASNRGGARGEQYF.

This clone occurred a few times. The chain combines TRBV5-8 with TRBJ1-1; no clear D. The V gene's germline CDR1 is SGHTS and CDR2 YDEGEE. Trimming stripped 0 bases from V and 1 base from J, with 4 bases between. CDR3 length: 13 residues. CDR3: CASSLAQNTEAFF. In nucleotides, the CDR3 is TGTGCCAGCAGCTTGGCACAGAACACTGAAGCTTTCTTT.

The rearrangement links TRBV19 to TRBJ2-7, with 7 positions matching TRBD1. This CDR3 has 14 amino acids. V was clipped by 9 bases and J by 2 bases; unmatched bases: 10. Germline values: CDR1 LNHDA, CDR2 SQIVND (reference sequence). CDR3 bases: TGTGCCAGCCGCCGGGACAGTCTGACCTACGAGCAGTACTTC. Protein product: CASRRDSLTYEQYF.

The chain is built from TRBV7-9 and TRBJ2-2; tentatively, D is TRBD1 (5 bases). V gave up 3 bases and J gave up 1 base, with 12 bases separating them. Germline V gene lookup returns CDR1 SEHNR and CDR2 FQNEAQ (reference sequence). The CDR3 runs 16 residues. The CDR3 protein is CASSFREGLNTGELFF. Written as DNA, the CDR3 is TGTGCCAGCAGCTTCAGGGAAGGGTTGAACACCGGGGAGCTGTTTTTT.

Relative to its sample, this clone is large. The chain couples TRBV7-2 to TRBJ2-7; 7 nucleotides agree with TRBD2. The CDR3 runs to 13 residues. Germline V gene data show CDR1 as SGHTA and CDR2 as FQGNSA. Trimming removed 1 base from V and 6 bases from J; junction bases left unmatched: 3. CDR3 protein: CASSLGLASEQYF. The CDR3 DNA reads as TGTGCCAGCAGCTTAGGACTAGCTTCCGAGCAGTACTTC.

This clone was observed a handful of times. The chain uses TRBV6-6 and TRBJ1-3; 10 nucleotides align to TRBD1. Trimming cost V 0 bases and J 11 bases; bases outside gene matches: 4. CDR1 is MNHNY and CDR2 is SVGAGI in the germline V gene (reference sequence). This CDR3 contains 14 residues. The CDR3: CASSYSPTGGPIYF. The DNA of the CDR3 is TGTGCCAGCAGTTACTCGCCGACAGGGGGCCCCATATATTTT.

V gene TRBV15 combines with J gene TRBJ1-6; a weak D match, TRBD1 (5 bases). The CDR3 is 16 residues long. Per germline, CDR1 LNHNV and CDR2 YYDKDF (reference sequence). The V and J ends lost 8 bases and 15 bases respectively, with 29 bases between them. The CDR3: CATHAPPDSLQQDLHF. For the CDR3, the DNA is TGTGCCACCCACGCCCCCCCCGACAGCCTCCAGCAGGACCTCCACTTT.

On this clone itself: Other DNA sequences within the sample encode an identical CDR3. The chain combines TRBV10-3 with TRBJ1-6; D possibly corresponds to TRBD1 (6 bases). The germline gives CDR1 ENHRY, CDR2 SYGVKD. V lost 7 bases to trimming and J lost 13 bases, with 17 bases between them. The CDR3 is 13 residues long. CDR3 DNA: TGTGCCATCAAACAGGGCCCAATTTCCCCCCTCCACTTT. Its translation: CAIKQGPISPLHF.

The chain links TRBV2 to TRBJ1-2; D is perhaps TRBD1 (6 bases). V was cut by 2 bases and J by 5 bases, with 15 bases left in between. Germline-derived CDR1 and CDR2 are SNHLY and FYNNEI. The CDR3 is 15 amino acids. Written as DNA, the CDR3 is TGTGCCAGCAGTGAAACGGGCAGGGGACCGTATGGCTACACCTTC. Translated, it gives CASSETGRGPYGYTF.